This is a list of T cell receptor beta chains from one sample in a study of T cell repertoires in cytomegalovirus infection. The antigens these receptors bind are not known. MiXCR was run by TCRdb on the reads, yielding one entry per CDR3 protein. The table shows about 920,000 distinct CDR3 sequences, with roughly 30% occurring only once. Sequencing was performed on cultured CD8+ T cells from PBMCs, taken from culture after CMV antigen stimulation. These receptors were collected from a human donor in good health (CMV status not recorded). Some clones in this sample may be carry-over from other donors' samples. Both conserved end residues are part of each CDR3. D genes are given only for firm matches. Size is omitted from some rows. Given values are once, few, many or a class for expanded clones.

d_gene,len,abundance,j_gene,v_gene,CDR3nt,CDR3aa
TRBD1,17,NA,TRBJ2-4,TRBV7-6,TGTGCCAGCAGCTCCATCCCGGGGCCAGGGGGCAAAAACATTCAGTACTTC,CASSSIPGPGGKNIQYF
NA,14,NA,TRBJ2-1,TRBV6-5,TGTGCCAGCAGTTACGTAGACGACTACAATGAGCAGTTCTTC,CASSYVDDYNEQFF
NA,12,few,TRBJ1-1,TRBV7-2,TGTGCCAGCAGCCTACTGGGCCTGGAAGCTTTCTTT,CASSLLGLEAFF
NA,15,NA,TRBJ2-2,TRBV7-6,TGTGCTAGCAGCATAAGAGCAGGGAACACCGGGGAGCTGTTTTTT,CASSIRAGNTGELFF
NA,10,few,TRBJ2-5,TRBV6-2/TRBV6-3,TGTGCCACCTTTGGCCAGACCCAGTACTTC,CATFGQTQYF
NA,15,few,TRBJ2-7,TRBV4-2,TGTGCCAGCAGCCAAGAGTACGGATACACATACGAGCAGTACTTC,CASSQEYGYTYEQYF
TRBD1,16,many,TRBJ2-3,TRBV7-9,TGTGCCAGCAGCTTAGGACAGGGTGAGAGCACAGATACGCAGTATTTT,CASSLGQGESTDTQYF
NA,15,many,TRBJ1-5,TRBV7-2,TGTGCCAGCAGCTTAAACAGGGACCCCCGTCAGCCCCAGCATTTT,CASSLNRDPRQPQHF
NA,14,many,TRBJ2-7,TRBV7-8,TGTGCCAGCAGCTTAGGGGCGTCCGCCTACGAGCAGTACTTC,CASSLGASAYEQYF
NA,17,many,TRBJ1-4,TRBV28,TGTGCCAGCAGTGGCAGGGAGAGTCCCGCAACTAATGAAAAACTGTTTTTT,CASSGRESPATNEKLFF
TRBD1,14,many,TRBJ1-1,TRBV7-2,TGTGCCAGCAGCTTAGGGACAGGGGTTACTGAAGCTTTCTTT,CASSLGTGVTEAFF
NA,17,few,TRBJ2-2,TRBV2,TGTGCCAGCAGTGAACCCTACAACTTACCCAACACCGGGGAGCTGTTTTTT,CASSEPYNLPNTGELFF
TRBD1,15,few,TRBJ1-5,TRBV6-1,TGTGCCAGCAGTGAGTGGGACAGGAGCAATCAGCCCCAGCATTTT,CASSEWDRSNQPQHF
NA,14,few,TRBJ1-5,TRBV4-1,TGCGCCAGCAGCCAAGAGAGGGGGTCCCAGCCCCAGCATTTT,CASSQERGSQPQHF
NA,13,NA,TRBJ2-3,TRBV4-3,TGCGCCAGCAGCCAAGTCCTCACAGATACGCAGTATTTT,CASSQVLTDTQYF
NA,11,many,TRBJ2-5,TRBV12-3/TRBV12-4,TGTGCCAGCAGACTAGACTGGGCCCAGTACTTC,CASRLDWAQYF
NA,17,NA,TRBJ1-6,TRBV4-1,TGCGCCAGCAGCCAAGATTCCCCCGTGATAGATAATTCACCCCTCCACTTT,CASSQDSPVIDNSPLHF
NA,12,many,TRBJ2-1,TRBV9,TGTGCCAGTGGCCGGGGATACAATGAGCAGTTCTTC,CASGRGYNEQFF
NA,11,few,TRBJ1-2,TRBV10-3,TGTGCCGTCCGTAGGGACCCTGGCTACACCTTC,CAVRRDPGYTF